Shown below are 22 T cell receptor beta chains from a single sample sequenced in a study of molecular identifiers for immune sequencing clone quantification. From the PCR reads, TCRdb called clonotypes with MiXCR, one entry per CDR3 protein. Here the sample spans 600,000 to 650,000 distinct CDR3 sequences, just under 20% being singletons. The specimen sequenced was naive CD8+ T cells from blood, with Jurkat cell RNA spiked in. Subset specified: FACS-sorted CD8+CD4-CCR7+CD45RA+ naive T cells. The receptors come from a human donor in good health. Some libraries in this study had Jurkat cell RNA spiked in.

This chain joins TRBV5-3 and TRBJ2-7, with D possibly called TRBD1 or TRBD2 (5 bases each). TRBV5-3 is identified as an open reading frame with a role that is uncertain. This CDR3 is 15 amino acids long. The V end lost 8 bases, the J end lost 0 bases, and 18 bases lay between the germline ends. The CDR3 region has the DNA TGTGCCAGCGGCCCCCTTGGGGGAAGCTCCTACGAGCAGTACTTC. Its protein product is CASGPLGGSSYEQYF.

This clonotype was detected many times. The V and J genes are TRBV7-2 and TRBJ2-7; D not resolved. Trimming removed 3 bases at V and 4 bases at J, with 16 bases between. Per the germline V gene, CDR1 is SGHTA and CDR2 is FQGNSA. The CDR3 covers 15 residues. The CDR3 sequence: CASSFGIGSGYEQYF. The CDR3 coding sequence is TGTGCCAGCAGCTTTGGGATCGGGTCTGGTTACGAGCAGTACTTC.

Concerning this clonotype: It may be a read error: a sequence one base away is much more abundant. The chain has TRBV5-1 and TRBJ2-3; D remains unclear. Germline lookup yields CDR1 SGHRS and CDR2 YFSETQ. Trimming left V 6 bases short and J 2 bases short, with 16 bases between. The CDR3 is made up of 15 amino acids. The CDR3 loop is CASKVPDIFTDTQYF. As DNA, the CDR3 is TGCGCCAGCAAGGTCCCTGATATTTTCACAGATACGCAGTATTTT.

In regard to this clonotype: One base away lies a much larger clone, so this may be a sequencing read error. The J gene is TRBJ2-7, the V gene TRBV7-9, with TRBD2 matching over 8 bases. V was pared by 1 base and J by 7 bases, with 9 bases of the junction left unmatched. Germline CDR1 SEHNR, CDR2 FQNEAQ (reference sequence). The CDR3 loop spans 15 amino acids. Here the CDR3 DNA reads TGTGCCAGCAGCTTAGTTGGCGGGGGGCGTGAGGAGCAGTACTTC. This codes for CASSLVGGGREEQYF.

This clonotype was recorded a few times. This chain connects TRBV19 to TRBJ1-4, with D perhaps matching TRBD1 (5 bases). This CDR3 has 12 amino acids. Germline V gene data show CDR1 as LNHDA and CDR2 as SQIVND (reference sequence). V lost 7 bases and J lost 7, with 10 bases in between. The CDR3: CASTAGVEKLFF. As DNA, the CDR3 is TGTGCCAGTACGGCGGGGGTTGAAAAACTGTTTTTT.

In this sample, this clonotype turned up a few times. Relative to the germline gene, one junction end is altered; a read error may explain this. V and J are TRBV5-3 and TRBJ1-3; a weak D match, TRBD1 (6 bases). TRBV5-3 is assigned to the ORF class and has an uncertain function. The CDR3 has 16 residues. The CDR3 loop reads CASSLNTGLLGNTIYF. The CDR3 DNA is TGTGCCAGCAGCTTGAACACAGGGCTATTGGGAAACACCATATATTTT.

This clonotype was observed a handful of times. This chain connects TRBV7-3 to TRBJ2-1, with 14 nucleotides matching TRBD2. Per germline, CDR1 SGHTA and CDR2 FQGTGA. The V gene end was trimmed by 8 bases and the J gene end by 10 bases; junction bases not matched to a gene: 4. The CDR3 contains 13 residues. CDR3 nucleotide sequence: TGTGCCAGCCGACTAGCGGGAGGGGCGGAGCAGTTCTTC. Protein sequence: CASRLAGGAEQFF. The whole variable domain, filled in from reference TRBV7-3 and TRBJ2-1, reads GAGVSQTPSNKVTEKGKYVELRCDPISGHTALYWYRQSLGQGPEFLIYFQGTGAADDSGLPNDRFFAVRPEGSVSTLKIQRTERGDSAVYLCASRLAGGAEQFFGPGTRLTVL.

Only a few counts were recorded for this clonotype. The chain uses TRBV30 and TRBJ2-1, with 8 bases identical to TRBD2. Germline V gene lookup returns CDR1 GTSNPN and CDR2 SVGIG (reference sequence). The J segment lost 8 bases and the V segment lost 2 bases, leaving 5 bases of the junction unmatched. The CDR3 spans 13 residues. This CDR3 reads CAWSPGTRDEQFF. The CDR3 DNA follows: TGTGCCTGGAGTCCCGGGACTAGGGATGAGCAGTTCTTC.

As for this clonotype: The germline gene is not matched at one end of the junction; a read error may be the cause. This chain connects TRBV10-2 to TRBJ1-1; D not certain. This CDR3 is 13 amino acids long. Per germline, CDR1 WSHSY and CDR2 SAAADI. The DNA for the CDR3 is TGCGCCGGCAGTGTGTCCCCGAACACTGAAGCTTTCTTT. It codes for CAGSVSPNTEAFF.

The table lists this clonotype with many counts. V is TRBV29-1 and J is TRBJ2-5; D is possibly TRBD1 (6 bases). V gave up 2 bases and J gave up 2 bases, with 9 bases separating them. The CDR3 is 13 residues long. The germline gives CDR1 SQVTM, CDR2 ANQGSEA. The CDR3 DNA reads TGCAGCGTTGAATCAGGGGATCAAGAGACCCAGTACTTC. This sequence encodes CSVESGDQETQYF.

This clonotype was counted ten times or more. The chain joins TRBV12-3 or TRBV12-4 to TRBJ1-4; D uncertain. The CDR3 covers 14 residues. V gave up 6 bases and J gave up 1 base, with 9 bases separating them. CDR3 sequence: CASREGGTNEKLFF. DNA of the CDR3: TGTGCCAGCAGAGAGGGTGGAACTAATGAAAAACTGTTTTTT.

The genes are TRBV13 and TRBJ2-7, with TRBD2 matching 14 bases. This CDR3 is 15 amino acids long. V lost 5 bases to trimming and J lost 5 bases; unmatched junction nucleotides: 5. Germline lookup yields CDR1 PRHDT and CDR2 FYEKMQ (reference sequence). The DNA for the CDR3 is TGTGCCAGCAGCCCGACTAGCGGGGGGGCGAACGAGCAGTACTTC. This translates into CASSPTSGGANEQYF.

Ten or more counts support this clonotype. The V gene is TRBV7-9, the J gene TRBJ2-7; the D gene is possibly TRBD2 (5 bases). With 2 bases removed from V and 2 bases from J, the gap between germline ends came to 10 bases. The CDR3 consists of 14 residues. Germline V lookup: CDR1 SEHNR, CDR2 FQNEAQ (reference sequence). The CDR3 reads CASSLIEGTYEQYF. In DNA form, the CDR3 reads TGTGCCAGCAGCTTAATAGAGGGAACCTACGAGCAGTACTTC.

This clonotype was seen repeatedly, ten times or more. This chain connects TRBV12-3 or TRBV12-4 to TRBJ1-4, with TRBD1 matching 9 bases. There are 14 residues in the CDR3. V lost 7 bases and J lost 7; bases outside the gene matches: 7. The CDR3 sequence: CASTLGQGGEKLFF. CDR3 DNA: TGTGCCAGCACACTGGGACAGGGAGGTGAAAAACTGTTTTTT.

On this clonotype: The germline gene is not matched at one end of the junction; a read error may be the cause. The genes are TRBV4-3 and TRBJ2-1, with 13 nucleotides matching TRBD2. Germline CDR1 LGHNA, CDR2 YSLEER. CDR3 length equals 16 residues. The CDR3 loop is CVSSQEGLAGVHEQFF. The CDR3 DNA is TGCGTCAGCAGCCAAGAAGGACTAGCGGGAGTCCATGAGCAGTTCTTC.

This clonotype was counted at least ten times. The V call is TRBV27, the J call TRBJ2-7; no definite D call. Germline lookup yields CDR1 MNHEY and CDR2 SMNVEV (reference sequence). Trimming stripped 0 bases from V and 3 bases from J, with 9 bases between. This CDR3 has 14 amino acids. Here the CDR3 reads CASSLSTANYEQYF. The CDR3 DNA reads TGTGCCAGCAGTTTATCGACGGCAAACTACGAGCAGTACTTC.

This clonotype has at least ten counts. The chain has TRBV20-1 and TRBJ2-3, with 10 bases lining up with TRBD2. This CDR3 has 13 residues. With 7 bases clipped from V and 2 bases from J, the junction kept 3 bases outside the gene matches. Germline lookup yields CDR1 DFQATT and CDR2 SNEGSKA (reference sequence). The CDR3 DNA sequence: TGCAGTGGTCTAGCGGGGGTCACAGATACGCAGTATTTT. It specifies CSGLAGVTDTQYF.

This clonotype was recorded at least ten times. The V gene is TRBV4-3, the J gene TRBJ1-2; 12 positions match TRBD1. This CDR3 is built from 16 residues. V was clipped by 1 base and J by 3 bases; unmatched bases: 3. Germline CDR1 reads LGHNA; CDR2 reads YSLEER. The CDR3 region has the DNA TGCGCCAGCAGCCAAGCCGGGACAGGGGGCGACTATGGCTACACCTTC. Translated: CASSQAGTGGDYGYTF.

This clonotype was counted ten times or more. This chain uses TRBV4-3 with TRBJ2-7; 9 bases match TRBD2. The CDR3 contains 14 residues. J lost 4 bases, V lost 0 bases, and 1 base had no gene match. The germline gives CDR1 LGHNA, CDR2 YSLEER. The CDR3 spells CASSQDAGGYEQYF. The CDR3 region has the DNA TGCGCCAGCAGCCAAGATGCGGGGGGGTACGAGCAGTACTTC.

This clonotype was detected a few times. V and J are TRBV19 and TRBJ1-4; the D is unclear. The ends were cut back, 3 bases at V and 8 bases at J, with 13 bases in the middle. The germline gives CDR1 LNHDA, CDR2 SQIVND (reference sequence). There are 14 residues in the CDR3. This chain's CDR3 is CASSIPGNQEKLFF. The DNA of the CDR3 is TGTGCCAGTAGTATTCCTGGAAATCAGGAAAAACTGTTTTTT.

This rearrangement joins TRBV27 to TRBJ1-6; 7 nucleotides agree with TRBD1. Germline CDR1 is MNHEY and CDR2 is SMNVEV (reference sequence). This CDR3 is 13 amino acids long. The V and J ends lost 4 bases and 7 bases, in that order; junction bases with no gene match: 1. CDR3 nucleotide sequence: TGTGCCAGCAGTTGGGACAGAAATTCACCCCTCCACTTT. Protein product: CASSWDRNSPLHF.

This clonotype has ten or more counts. The chain couples TRBV2 to TRBJ2-7; TRBD2 is a possible D gene (6 bases). Trimming removed 7 bases from V and 1 base from J, with 11 bases in between. The CDR3 length is 13 residues. Germline values: CDR1 SNHLY, CDR2 FYNNEI. The CDR3 loop is CASKTSGSYEQYF. In DNA, the CDR3 is TGTGCCAGCAAGACTAGTGGGTCCTACGAGCAGTACTTC.